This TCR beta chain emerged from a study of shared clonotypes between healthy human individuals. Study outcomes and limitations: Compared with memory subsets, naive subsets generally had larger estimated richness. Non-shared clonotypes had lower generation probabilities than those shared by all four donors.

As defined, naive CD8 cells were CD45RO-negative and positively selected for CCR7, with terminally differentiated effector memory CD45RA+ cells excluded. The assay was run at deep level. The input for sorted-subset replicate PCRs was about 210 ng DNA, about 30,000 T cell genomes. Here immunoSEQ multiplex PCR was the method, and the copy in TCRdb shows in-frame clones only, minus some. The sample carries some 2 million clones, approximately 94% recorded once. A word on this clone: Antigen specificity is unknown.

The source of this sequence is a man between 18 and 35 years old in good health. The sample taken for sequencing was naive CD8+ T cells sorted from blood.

The DNA for the CDR3 is TGCGCCAGCAGCTTGGAACTAGCGGGAGAAGAGCAGTTCTTC. Encoded protein: CASSLELAGEEQFF. The chain recombines TRBV5-1 with TRBJ2-1; 11 bases fit TRBD2. V shed 0 bases and J 10 bases; nucleotides not matched to a gene: 3. CDR3 size: 14 residues. Germline assignment: CDR1 SGHRS and CDR2 YFSETQ.